These T cell receptor beta chains were read from a single sample in a study of T-cell reconstitution after alpha-beta-depleted transplantation in children. TCRdb re-called the PCR reads through MiXCR, storing one row per CDR3 protein. The sample has approximately 640,000 distinct CDR3 sequences, around 16% seen once. The input for sequencing was PBMCs from the stem cell graft donor, taken from the stem cell graft. Receptor source: a human donor who donated a stem cell graft to a child with acute myeloid leukemia. Both conserved end residues are part of each CDR3.

CDR3 length: 15; V gene: TRBV24-1; J gene: TRBJ1-6; CDR3 protein: CATRMDRGGGSPLHF
CDR3 length: 14; V gene: TRBV20-1; J gene: TRBJ1-5; CDR3 protein: CSAEDGGGDQPQHF
CDR3 length: 15; V gene: TRBV20-1; J gene: TRBJ2-1; CDR3 protein: CSAKGSWGSYNEQFF
CDR3 length: 15; V gene: TRBV30; J gene: TRBJ2-7; CDR3 protein: CAWSVRGQGSGEQYF
CDR3 length: 14; V gene: TRBV7-2; J gene: TRBJ1-3; CDR3 protein: CASSPSGSGNTIYF
CDR3 length: 15; V gene: TRBV7-8; J gene: TRBJ2-7; CDR3 protein: CASSLSGQGGYEQYF
CDR3 length: 13; V gene: TRBV7-3; J gene: TRBJ2-1; CDR3 protein: CASSTDRHNEQFF
CDR3 length: 14; V gene: TRBV12-3/TRBV12-4; J gene: TRBJ2-4; CDR3 protein: CASSHSGGVNIQYF
CDR3 length: 15; V gene: TRBV20-1; J gene: TRBJ2-3; CDR3 protein: CSARDQRQGPDTQYF
CDR3 length: 11; V gene: TRBV20-1; J gene: TRBJ2-2; CDR3 protein: CSARTDRELFF
CDR3 length: 15; V gene: TRBV27; J gene: TRBJ1-1; CDR3 protein: CASKLGVVLNAEAFF
CDR3 length: 13; V gene: TRBV5-5; J gene: TRBJ2-7; CDR3 protein: CASSLMDTYEQYF
CDR3 length: 15; V gene: TRBV4-1; J gene: TRBJ2-1; CDR3 protein: CASSQDLLYGDEQFF
CDR3 length: 15; V gene: TRBV7-3; J gene: TRBJ2-7; CDR3 protein: CASSLSAGNSYEQYF
CDR3 length: 16; V gene: TRBV10-3; J gene: TRBJ2-7; CDR3 protein: CAISPAPSGETYEQYF
CDR3 length: 15; V gene: TRBV7-3; J gene: TRBJ1-1; CDR3 protein: CASSNGVGLNTEAFF
CDR3 length: 14; V gene: TRBV12-3/TRBV12-4; J gene: TRBJ2-2; CDR3 protein: CASSAHVSHGELFF
CDR3 length: 14; V gene: TRBV20-1; J gene: TRBJ2-1; CDR3 protein: CSARDVGVANEQFF
CDR3 length: 14; V gene: TRBV29-1; J gene: TRBJ2-7; CDR3 protein: CSVEYRGQAYEQYF
CDR3 length: 15; V gene: TRBV12-3/TRBV12-4; J gene: TRBJ2-2; CDR3 protein: CASTPLLGYTGELFF
CDR3 length: 14; V gene: TRBV15; J gene: TRBJ1-4; CDR3 protein: CATSSGTGWEKLFF
CDR3 length: 15; V gene: TRBV27; J gene: TRBJ2-5; CDR3 protein: CASSFLSQHQETQYF
CDR3 length: 20; V gene: TRBV12-3/TRBV12-4; J gene: TRBJ2-1; CDR3 protein: CASSLGTGMDLKSSYNEQFF
CDR3 length: 16; V gene: TRBV7-2; J gene: TRBJ1-3; CDR3 protein: CASSSYPDRARNTTYF
CDR3 length: 16; V gene: TRBV6-2/TRBV6-3; J gene: TRBJ2-2; CDR3 protein: CASSGEWAKNTGELFF
CDR3 length: 15; V gene: TRBV5-1; J gene: TRBJ2-5; CDR3 protein: CASSHPTGGKETQYF
CDR3 length: 15; V gene: TRBV29-1; J gene: TRBJ2-5; CDR3 protein: CSVADFRGGRETQYF
CDR3 length: 15; V gene: TRBV7-9; J gene: TRBJ2-5; CDR3 protein: CASSLETGQYGTQYF
CDR3 length: 15; V gene: TRBV20-1; J gene: TRBJ1-1; CDR3 protein: CSVMPQGRGGTEAFF
CDR3 length: 14; V gene: TRBV5-1; J gene: TRBJ2-1; CDR3 protein: CASSPEASVNEQFF
CDR3 length: 17; V gene: TRBV4-3; J gene: TRBJ2-7; CDR3 protein: CASSQDRNSGGTYEQYF
CDR3 length: 16; V gene: TRBV7-2; J gene: TRBJ2-7; CDR3 protein: CASSYRDGRAGYEQYF
CDR3 length: 14; V gene: TRBV12-3/TRBV12-4; J gene: TRBJ2-1; CDR3 protein: CASSLADQYNEQFF
CDR3 length: 16; V gene: TRBV6-1; J gene: TRBJ1-2; CDR3 protein: CASSEIGTTRGYGYTF
CDR3 length: 12; V gene: TRBV12-3/TRBV12-4; J gene: TRBJ2-1; CDR3 protein: CASSPPHREQFF
CDR3 length: 11; V gene: TRBV28; J gene: TRBJ1-1; CDR3 protein: CASGRAPEAFF